The 10 T cell receptor beta chains listed next were all sequenced from one sample in a study of cytomegalovirus exposure and HLA in healthy donors. This PCR relied on a set of 60 Vbeta primers and 13 Jbeta primers. The table came from immunoSEQ multiplex PCR; TCRdb's copy has only in-frame clones and leaves some out. The sample consists of about 240,000 clones, 85% of them appearing once. The specimen sequenced was PBMCs. All receptors come from a girl aged 2-9 years in good health and CMV-seronegative.

The J gene is TRBJ2-3, the V gene TRBV28; D not certain. V lost 6 bases and J lost 0, with 7 bases in between. The CDR3 consists of 13 residues. Germline CDR1 and CDR2: MDHEN and SYDVKM. For the CDR3, the DNA is TGTGCCAGCAGCCCTTCTAGCACAGATACGCAGTATTTT. Translating gives CASSPSSTDTQYF.

The chain couples TRBV29-1 to TRBJ1-1; D ambiguous. This CDR3 contains 13 residues. V lost 6 bases and J 0 bases, leaving 11 bases between the germline ends. Germline V gives CDR1 SQVTM, CDR2 ANQGSEA. The CDR3 is CSVRGLLNTEAFF. Here the CDR3 DNA reads TGCAGCGTCCGAGGACTGCTGAACACTGAAGCTTTCTTT.

V and J are TRBV6-1 and TRBJ1-2; tentatively, D is TRBD1 (5 bases). The V end was cut by 9 bases, the J end by 5 bases, with 13 bases between. The CDR3 is 12 amino acids. Germline CDR1 and CDR2: MNHNS and SASEGT. CDR3 coding DNA: TGTGCCAGTCGGGGGTCAGGGTATGGCTACACCTTC. Its translation is CASRGSGYGYTF.

This chain joins TRBV14 and TRBJ2-3; no definite D call. There are 12 residues in the CDR3. V was trimmed by 1 base and J by 11 bases, leaving 10 bases between them. Germline V gives CDR1 SGHDN, CDR2 FVKESK. Written as DNA, the CDR3 is TGTGCCAGCAGCCAAGGGTCTGTTAGGCAGTATTTT. The encoded protein is CASSQGSVRQYF. Complete variable domain (other parts from reference TRBV14 and TRBJ2-3): EAGVTQFPSHSVIEKGQTVTLRCDPISGHDNLYWYRRVMGKEIKFLLHFVKESKQDESGMPNNRFLAERTGGTYSTLKVQPAELEDSGVYFCASSQGSVRQYFGPGTRLTVL.

This chain uses TRBV30 with TRBJ2-5; 8 nucleotides match TRBD2. CDR1 is GTSNPN, CDR2 SVGIG, per germline (reference sequence). The CDR3 loop spans 15 amino acids. Germline trimming cut 2 bases from V and 5 bases from J; bases unmatched to any gene: 10. The CDR3 nucleotides read TGTGCCTGGAGTTACGGGAGGGCCTTTGGCGAGACCCAGTACTTC. It translates to CAWSYGRAFGETQYF.

This chain connects TRBV28 to TRBJ1-2; TRBD1 matches at 9 bases. Germline V gene data show CDR1 as MDHEN and CDR2 as SYDVKM. The V segment lost 7 bases and the J segment 3 bases; nucleotides outside the gene matches: 9. The CDR3 is 15 residues long. The CDR3 spells CASTFPGQGHYGYTF. CDR3 nucleotides: TGTGCCAGCACTTTCCCGGGACAGGGCCACTATGGCTACACCTTC.

This clone has only a few counts. The gene calls are TRBV7-2 and TRBJ2-2; D may be TRBD2 (6 bases). This CDR3 spans 16 amino acids. Germline loops: CDR1 SGHTA, CDR2 FQGNSA. Between the trimmed V and J ends, which lost 4 bases and 4 bases, there was a span of 16 bases. CDR3 nucleotides: TGTGCCAGCAGCTGGGACTCGGCAGGTATCACCGGGGAGCTGTTTTTT. This codes for CASSWDSAGITGELFF.

This chain connects TRBV19 to TRBJ1-1; 9 nucleotides match TRBD1. CDR1 is LNHDA, CDR2 SQIVND, per germline (reference sequence). The CDR3 has 15 amino acids. V dropped 4 bases and J dropped 0; count of bases not matched to a gene: 3. CDR3 in amino acids: CASSTGTGMNTEAFF. In nucleotides, the CDR3 is TGTGCCAGTAGTACCGGGACAGGGATGAACACTGAAGCTTTCTTT.

The chain employs TRBV9 and TRBJ1-2, with 11 nucleotides matching TRBD1. The V and J ends lost 4 bases and 8 bases, in that order; junction bases with no gene match: 10. This CDR3 comprises 15 residues. CDR1 is SGDLS and CDR2 is YYNGEE in the germline V gene. The CDR3 spells CASSPPLDRGHGYTF. Here the CDR3 DNA reads TGTGCCAGCAGCCCTCCATTGGACAGGGGGCACGGCTACACCTTC.

DNA of the CDR3: TGTGCCAGCAAGCGGAGGACCTACGAGCAGTACTTC. Translating it yields CASKRRTYEQYF. The gene calls are TRBV2 and TRBJ2-5; D possibly corresponds to TRBD2 (5 bases). The last part of the DNA fits TRBJ2-7 better; the J call may be wrong. Germline-derived CDR1 and CDR2 are SNHLY and FYNNEI. This CDR3 has 12 residues.